The sequence of this TCR beta chain was determined in a study of tumor-infiltrating lymphocytes in primary liver carcinoma. In the study overall: Resection treated the patients' primary liver carcinoma. Donors had hepatocellular carcinoma or combined HCC and intrahepatic cholangiocarcinoma. Every sample contained roughly 3.65 to 8 million productive TCRbeta reads, and these numbers were similar from one tissue type to another.

Germline DNA was also extracted, and blood RNA derived from unsorted whole blood. A word on this clonotype: Germline is not matched at one junction end, which may reflect a read error.

TCR beta cDNA was reverse-transcribed from about 500 ng of total RNA. The reaction used a constant-region primer and ProtoScript II reverse transcriptase. Investigators got TCR beta libraries out of three nested multiplex PCR rounds, done with slightly modified ARM-PCR. With TRBV1-TRBV30 forward primers and a C-beta reverse primer, the first two PCR rounds were run for about 10 cycles each. TCRdb passed the multiplex PCR reads through MiXCR, listing each CDR3 protein once. The sample shows approximately 210,000 distinct CDR3 sequences, around 60% of them seen only once. This CDR3 is 14 amino acids long. Per the germline V gene, CDR1 is MNHNS and CDR2 is SASEGT.

The rearrangement joins TRBV6-1 to TRBJ1-2; D may be TRBD1 (6 bases). What was sequenced was peripheral blood. The origin of this receptor is a woman in her sixties or seventies with primary liver carcinoma and hepatitis B virus infection. The CDR3 region is CASSGTGPLYGYAF. CDR3 nucleotides: TGTGCCAGCAGTGGAACAGGGCCCCTCTACGGCTACGCCTTC.